This T cell receptor beta chain was obtained from a study of identical twins. There are a few counts of this clonotype. Trimming left V 3 bases short and J 10 bases short, with 9 bases between. This CDR3 comprises 11 residues. Via MiXCR, TCRdb re-called the 5' RACE reads, giving one row per CDR3 protein. The sample carries 600,000 to 800,000 distinct CDR3 sequences, 21% recorded once. The sample also formed part of further work on T cells expressing NK-cell markers.

The chain links TRBV12-3 or TRBV12-4 to TRBJ1-1; the D is unclear. The sequencing input was PBMCs. The sequence came from a young woman in good health. The DNA for the CDR3 is TGTGCCAGCAGTTTGTATGATCGAGCTTTCTTT. It yields the protein CASSLYDRAFF.